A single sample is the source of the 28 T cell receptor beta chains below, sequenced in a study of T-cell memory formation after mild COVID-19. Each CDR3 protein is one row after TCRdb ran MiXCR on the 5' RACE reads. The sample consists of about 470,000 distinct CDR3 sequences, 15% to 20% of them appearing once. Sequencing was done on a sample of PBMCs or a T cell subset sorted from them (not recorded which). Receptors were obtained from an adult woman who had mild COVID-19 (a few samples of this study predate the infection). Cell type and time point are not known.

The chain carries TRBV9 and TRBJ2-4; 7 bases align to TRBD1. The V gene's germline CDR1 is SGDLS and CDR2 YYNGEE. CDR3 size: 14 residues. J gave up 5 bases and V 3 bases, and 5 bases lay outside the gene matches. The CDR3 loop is CASSGDSSQNIQYF. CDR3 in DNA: TGTGCCAGCAGCGGGGACAGTTCTCAAAACATTCAGTACTTC.

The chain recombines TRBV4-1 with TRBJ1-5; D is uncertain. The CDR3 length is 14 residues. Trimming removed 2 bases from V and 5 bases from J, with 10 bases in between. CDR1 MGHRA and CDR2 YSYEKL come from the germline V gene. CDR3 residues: CASSQIPADQPQHF. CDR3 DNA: TGCGCCAGCAGCCAAATACCGGCGGATCAGCCCCAGCATTTT.

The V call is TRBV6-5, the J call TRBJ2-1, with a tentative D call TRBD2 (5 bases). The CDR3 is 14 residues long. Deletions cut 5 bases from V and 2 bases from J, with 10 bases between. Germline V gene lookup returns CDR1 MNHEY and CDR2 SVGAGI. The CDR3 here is CASSPLGAYNEQFF. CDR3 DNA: TGTGCCAGCAGTCCCCTGGGAGCCTACAATGAGCAGTTCTTC.

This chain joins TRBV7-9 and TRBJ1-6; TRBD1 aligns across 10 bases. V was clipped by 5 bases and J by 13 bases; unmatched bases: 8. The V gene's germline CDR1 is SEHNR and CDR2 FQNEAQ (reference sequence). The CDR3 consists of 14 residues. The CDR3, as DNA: TGTGCCAGCAGCCTGGGACAGGGGTGGGATCCCCTCCACTTT. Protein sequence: CASSLGQGWDPLHF.

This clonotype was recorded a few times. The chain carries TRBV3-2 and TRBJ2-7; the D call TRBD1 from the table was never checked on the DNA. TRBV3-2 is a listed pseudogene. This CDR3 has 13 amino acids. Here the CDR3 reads CASSQEGGNEQYF. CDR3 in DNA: TGTGCCAGCAGCCAAGAAGGGGGGAACGAGCAGTACTTC.

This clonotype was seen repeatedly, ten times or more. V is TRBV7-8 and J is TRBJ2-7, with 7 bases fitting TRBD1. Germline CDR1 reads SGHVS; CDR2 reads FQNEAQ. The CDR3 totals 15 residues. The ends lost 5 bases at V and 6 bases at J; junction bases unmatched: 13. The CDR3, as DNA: TGTGCCAGCAGCCCTAGACAGGGTCTTGTCGCCGAGCAGTACTTC. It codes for CASSPRQGLVAEQYF.

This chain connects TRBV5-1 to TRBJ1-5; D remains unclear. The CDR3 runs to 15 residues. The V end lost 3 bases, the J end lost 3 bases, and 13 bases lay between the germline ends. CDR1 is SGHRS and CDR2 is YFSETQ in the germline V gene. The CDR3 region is CASSSAGGDNQPQHF. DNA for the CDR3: TGCGCCAGCAGCTCCGCGGGCGGAGACAATCAGCCCCAGCATTTT.

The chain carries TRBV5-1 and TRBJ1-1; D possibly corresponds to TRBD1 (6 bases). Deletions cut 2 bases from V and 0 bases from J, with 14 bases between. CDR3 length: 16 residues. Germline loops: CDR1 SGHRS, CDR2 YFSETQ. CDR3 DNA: TGCGCCAGCAGCTTTTGGGCGGGGGCTATGAACACTGAAGCTTTCTTT. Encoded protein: CASSFWAGAMNTEAFF.

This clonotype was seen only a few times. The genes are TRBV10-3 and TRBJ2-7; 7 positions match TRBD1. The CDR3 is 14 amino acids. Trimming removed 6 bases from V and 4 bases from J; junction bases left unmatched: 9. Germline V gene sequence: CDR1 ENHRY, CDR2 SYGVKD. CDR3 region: CAIRAGTALYEQYF. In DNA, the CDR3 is TGTGCCATCAGGGCCGGGACAGCACTATACGAGCAGTACTTC.

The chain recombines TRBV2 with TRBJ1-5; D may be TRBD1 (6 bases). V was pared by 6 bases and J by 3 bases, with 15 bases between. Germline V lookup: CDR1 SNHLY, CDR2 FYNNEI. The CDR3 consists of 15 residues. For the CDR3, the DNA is TGTGCCAGCAGGGACAGAGGTGGAATCAATCAGCCCCAGCATTTT. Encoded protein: CASRDRGGINQPQHF.

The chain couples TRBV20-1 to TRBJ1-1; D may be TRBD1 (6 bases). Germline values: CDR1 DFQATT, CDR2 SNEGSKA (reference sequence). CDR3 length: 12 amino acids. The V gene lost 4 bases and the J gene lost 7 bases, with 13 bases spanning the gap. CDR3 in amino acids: CSAISYRDEAFF. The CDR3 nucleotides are TGCAGTGCTATCTCTTACAGGGATGAAGCTTTCTTT.

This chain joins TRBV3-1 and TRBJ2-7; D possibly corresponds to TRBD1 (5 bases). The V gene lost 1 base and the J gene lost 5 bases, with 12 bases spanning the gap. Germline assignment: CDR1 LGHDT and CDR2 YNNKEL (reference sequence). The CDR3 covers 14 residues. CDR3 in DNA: TGTGCCAGCAGCCAAGCGGCAGGGTCCCACGAGCAGTACTTC. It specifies CASSQAAGSHEQYF.

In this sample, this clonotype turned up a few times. This CDR3 is CASSQETYRMVDSGELFF. CDR3 nucleotides: TGCGCCAGCAGCCAAGAGACGTATAGGATGGTGGATTCCGGGGAGCTGTTTTTT. The V and J genes are TRBV4-3 and TRBJ2-2; the D is unclear. Germline lookup yields CDR1 LGHNA and CDR2 YSLEER. The CDR3 is 18 amino acids. V shed 0 bases and J shed 6 bases, with 20 bases lying between them.

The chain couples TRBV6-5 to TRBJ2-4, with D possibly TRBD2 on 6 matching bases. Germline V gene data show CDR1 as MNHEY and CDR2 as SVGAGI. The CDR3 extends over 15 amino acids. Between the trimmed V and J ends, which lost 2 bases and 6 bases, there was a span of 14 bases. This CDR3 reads CASSYAAGWRNIQYF. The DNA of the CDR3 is TGTGCCAGCAGTTACGCCGCGGGGTGGCGAAACATTCAGTACTTC.

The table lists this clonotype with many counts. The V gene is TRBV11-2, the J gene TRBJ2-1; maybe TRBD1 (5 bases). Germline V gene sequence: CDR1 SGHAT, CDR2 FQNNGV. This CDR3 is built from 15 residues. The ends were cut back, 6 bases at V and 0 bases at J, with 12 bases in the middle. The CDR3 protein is CASSLDMSSYNEQFF. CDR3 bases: TGTGCCAGCAGTCTGGACATGAGCTCCTACAATGAGCAGTTCTTC.

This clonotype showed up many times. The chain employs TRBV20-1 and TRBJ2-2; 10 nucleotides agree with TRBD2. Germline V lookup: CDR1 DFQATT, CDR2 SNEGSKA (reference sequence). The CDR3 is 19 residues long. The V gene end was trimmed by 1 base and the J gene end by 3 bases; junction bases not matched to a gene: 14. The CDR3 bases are TGCAGTGCTAGAGCCCCTGGGAATAGCGGGGGGTGGGACACCGGGGAGCTGTTTTTT. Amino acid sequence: CSARAPGNSGGWDTGELFF.

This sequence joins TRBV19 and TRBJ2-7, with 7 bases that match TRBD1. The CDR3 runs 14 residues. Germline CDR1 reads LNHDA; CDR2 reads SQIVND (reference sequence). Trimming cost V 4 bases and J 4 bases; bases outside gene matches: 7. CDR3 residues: CASSTPGQLYEQYF. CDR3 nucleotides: TGTGCCAGTAGTACCCCGGGACAGTTGTACGAGCAGTACTTC.

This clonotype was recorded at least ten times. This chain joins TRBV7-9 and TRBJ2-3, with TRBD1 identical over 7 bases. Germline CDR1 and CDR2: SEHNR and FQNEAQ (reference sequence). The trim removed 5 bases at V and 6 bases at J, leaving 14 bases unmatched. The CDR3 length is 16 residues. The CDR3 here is CASSPRDRLLRDTQYF. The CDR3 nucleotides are TGTGCCAGCAGCCCGAGGGACAGACTCCTGCGGGATACGCAGTATTTT.

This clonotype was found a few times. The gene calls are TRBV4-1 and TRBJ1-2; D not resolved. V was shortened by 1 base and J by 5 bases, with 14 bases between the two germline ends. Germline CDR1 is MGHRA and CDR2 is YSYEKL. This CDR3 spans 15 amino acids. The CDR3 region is CASSQARRGRYGYTF. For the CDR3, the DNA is TGCGCCAGCAGCCAAGCCCGGCGGGGAAGGTATGGCTACACCTTC.

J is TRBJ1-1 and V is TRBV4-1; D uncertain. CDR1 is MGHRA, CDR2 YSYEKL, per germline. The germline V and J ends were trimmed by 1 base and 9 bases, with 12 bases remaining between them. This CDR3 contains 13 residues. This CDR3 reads CASSQVPGIQAFF. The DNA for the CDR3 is TGCGCCAGCAGCCAAGTCCCCGGCATTCAAGCTTTCTTT.

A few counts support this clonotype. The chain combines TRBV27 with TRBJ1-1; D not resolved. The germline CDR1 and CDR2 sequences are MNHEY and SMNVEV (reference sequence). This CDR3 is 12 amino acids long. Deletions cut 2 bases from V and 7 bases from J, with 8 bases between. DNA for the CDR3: TGTGCCAGCAGTTTACCGGGGTATGAAGCTTTCTTT. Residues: CASSLPGYEAFF.

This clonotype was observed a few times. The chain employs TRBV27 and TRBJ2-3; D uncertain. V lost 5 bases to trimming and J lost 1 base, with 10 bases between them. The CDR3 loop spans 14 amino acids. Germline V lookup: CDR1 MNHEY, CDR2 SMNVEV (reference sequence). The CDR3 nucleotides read TGTGCCAGCAGTCCTTGGCTAGGCACAGATACGCAGTATTTT. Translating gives CASSPWLGTDTQYF.

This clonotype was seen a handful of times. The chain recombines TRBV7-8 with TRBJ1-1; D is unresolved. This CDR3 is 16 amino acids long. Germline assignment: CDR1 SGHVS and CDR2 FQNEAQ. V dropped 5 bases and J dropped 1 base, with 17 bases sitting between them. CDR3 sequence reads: CASSARPRARNTEAFF. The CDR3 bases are TGTGCCAGCAGCGCCCGGCCGAGGGCCAGGAACACTGAAGCTTTCTTT.

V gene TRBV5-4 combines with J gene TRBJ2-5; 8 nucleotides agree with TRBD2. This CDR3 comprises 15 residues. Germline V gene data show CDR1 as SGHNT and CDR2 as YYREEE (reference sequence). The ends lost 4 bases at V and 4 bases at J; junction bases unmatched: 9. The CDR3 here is CASSLSGSVLETQYF. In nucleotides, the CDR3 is TGTGCCAGCAGCCTAAGCGGGAGTGTATTAGAGACCCAGTACTTC.

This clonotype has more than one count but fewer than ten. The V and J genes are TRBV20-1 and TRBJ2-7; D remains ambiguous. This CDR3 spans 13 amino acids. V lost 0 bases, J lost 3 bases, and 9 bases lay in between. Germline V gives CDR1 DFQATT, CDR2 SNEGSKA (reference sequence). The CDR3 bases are TGCAGTGCTAGAGATCCACGGTTCTACGAGCAGTACTTC. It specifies CSARDPRFYEQYF.

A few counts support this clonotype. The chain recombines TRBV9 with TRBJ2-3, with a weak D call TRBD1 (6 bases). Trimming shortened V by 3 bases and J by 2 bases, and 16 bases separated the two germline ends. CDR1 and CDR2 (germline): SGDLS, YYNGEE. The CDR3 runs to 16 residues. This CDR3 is CASSGTDSRATDTQYF. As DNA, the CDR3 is TGTGCCAGCAGCGGGACAGACAGCCGCGCCACAGATACGCAGTATTTT.

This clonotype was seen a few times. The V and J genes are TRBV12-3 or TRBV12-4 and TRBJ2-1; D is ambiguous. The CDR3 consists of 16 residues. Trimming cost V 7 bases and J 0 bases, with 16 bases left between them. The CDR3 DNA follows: TGTGCCAGCACCCTTTCCATTGCGGACTCCTACAATGAGCAGTTCTTC. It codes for CASTLSIADSYNEQFF.

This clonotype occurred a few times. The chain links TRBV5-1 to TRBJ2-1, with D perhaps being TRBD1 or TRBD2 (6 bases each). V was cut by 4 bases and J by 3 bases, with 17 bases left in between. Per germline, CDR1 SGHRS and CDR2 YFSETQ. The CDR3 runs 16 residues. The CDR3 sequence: CASSARGLEGYNEQFF. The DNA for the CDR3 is TGCGCCAGCAGCGCCAGGGGATTGGAGGGCTACAATGAGCAGTTCTTC.